The rows below give T cell receptor beta chains drawn from one sample of a study of CD8 T cells in Susac syndrome. MiXCR, applied by TCRdb to the immunoSEQ multiplex PCR reads, yields one record per CDR3 protein. The sample yields about 130,000 distinct CDR3 sequences, over 90% seen once. The source material was CD4+ T cells from PBMCs. These receptor sequences come from a human donor in good health. Each CDR3 is given without its conserved first and last residue. The D gene is left open where the match is weak.

D	V	J	CDR3
TRBD1	TRBV5-6	TRBJ1-5	ASSSGQANQPQH
-	TRBV2	TRBJ2-1	ASSEPWVYEQF
-	TRBV7-9	TRBJ1-1	ASTVDGRGTEAF
TRBD2	TRBV29-1	TRBJ2-4	SAGLAGAKNIQY
TRBD1	TRBV27	TRBJ2-7	ASTELGQGDEQY
TRBD2	TRBV6-4	TRBJ2-1	ASSLTSGTYNEQF
-	TRBV20-1	TRBJ2-7	SAGTGTSYEQY
-	TRBV7-2	TRBJ1-1	ASSSPRQGVTEAF
-	TRBV28	TRBJ2-6	ASSPSSGPNVLT
-	TRBV29-1	TRBJ1-4	SVEGGEDEKLF
TRBD1	TRBV5-1	TRBJ2-5	ASSFQGQKETQY
TRBD2	TRBV20-1	TRBJ2-3	SAREGASGRDTQY
-	TRBV4-2	TRBJ2-7	ASSQTSQLGSYEQY
-	TRBV6-6	TRBJ2-5	ASSYTETQY
-	TRBV19	TRBJ2-3	ASSTGTATQY
-	TRBV19	TRBJ1-1	ASSIQGGTEAF